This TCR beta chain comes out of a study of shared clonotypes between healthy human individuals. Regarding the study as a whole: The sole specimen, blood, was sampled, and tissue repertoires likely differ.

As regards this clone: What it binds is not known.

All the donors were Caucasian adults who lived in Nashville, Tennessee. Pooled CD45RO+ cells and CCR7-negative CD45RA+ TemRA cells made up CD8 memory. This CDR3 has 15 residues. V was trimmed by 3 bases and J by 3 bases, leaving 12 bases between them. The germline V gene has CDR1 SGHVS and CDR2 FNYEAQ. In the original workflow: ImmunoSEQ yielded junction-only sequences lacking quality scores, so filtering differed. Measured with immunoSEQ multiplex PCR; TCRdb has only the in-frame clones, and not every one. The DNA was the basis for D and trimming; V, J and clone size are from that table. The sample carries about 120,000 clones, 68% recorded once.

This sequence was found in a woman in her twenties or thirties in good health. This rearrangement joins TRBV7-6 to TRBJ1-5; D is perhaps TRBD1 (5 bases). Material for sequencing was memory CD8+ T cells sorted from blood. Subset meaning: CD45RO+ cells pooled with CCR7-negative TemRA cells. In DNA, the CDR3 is TGTGCCAGCAGCTTGGACAACGGGAACAATCAGCCCCAGCATTTT. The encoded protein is CASSLDNGNNQPQHF.